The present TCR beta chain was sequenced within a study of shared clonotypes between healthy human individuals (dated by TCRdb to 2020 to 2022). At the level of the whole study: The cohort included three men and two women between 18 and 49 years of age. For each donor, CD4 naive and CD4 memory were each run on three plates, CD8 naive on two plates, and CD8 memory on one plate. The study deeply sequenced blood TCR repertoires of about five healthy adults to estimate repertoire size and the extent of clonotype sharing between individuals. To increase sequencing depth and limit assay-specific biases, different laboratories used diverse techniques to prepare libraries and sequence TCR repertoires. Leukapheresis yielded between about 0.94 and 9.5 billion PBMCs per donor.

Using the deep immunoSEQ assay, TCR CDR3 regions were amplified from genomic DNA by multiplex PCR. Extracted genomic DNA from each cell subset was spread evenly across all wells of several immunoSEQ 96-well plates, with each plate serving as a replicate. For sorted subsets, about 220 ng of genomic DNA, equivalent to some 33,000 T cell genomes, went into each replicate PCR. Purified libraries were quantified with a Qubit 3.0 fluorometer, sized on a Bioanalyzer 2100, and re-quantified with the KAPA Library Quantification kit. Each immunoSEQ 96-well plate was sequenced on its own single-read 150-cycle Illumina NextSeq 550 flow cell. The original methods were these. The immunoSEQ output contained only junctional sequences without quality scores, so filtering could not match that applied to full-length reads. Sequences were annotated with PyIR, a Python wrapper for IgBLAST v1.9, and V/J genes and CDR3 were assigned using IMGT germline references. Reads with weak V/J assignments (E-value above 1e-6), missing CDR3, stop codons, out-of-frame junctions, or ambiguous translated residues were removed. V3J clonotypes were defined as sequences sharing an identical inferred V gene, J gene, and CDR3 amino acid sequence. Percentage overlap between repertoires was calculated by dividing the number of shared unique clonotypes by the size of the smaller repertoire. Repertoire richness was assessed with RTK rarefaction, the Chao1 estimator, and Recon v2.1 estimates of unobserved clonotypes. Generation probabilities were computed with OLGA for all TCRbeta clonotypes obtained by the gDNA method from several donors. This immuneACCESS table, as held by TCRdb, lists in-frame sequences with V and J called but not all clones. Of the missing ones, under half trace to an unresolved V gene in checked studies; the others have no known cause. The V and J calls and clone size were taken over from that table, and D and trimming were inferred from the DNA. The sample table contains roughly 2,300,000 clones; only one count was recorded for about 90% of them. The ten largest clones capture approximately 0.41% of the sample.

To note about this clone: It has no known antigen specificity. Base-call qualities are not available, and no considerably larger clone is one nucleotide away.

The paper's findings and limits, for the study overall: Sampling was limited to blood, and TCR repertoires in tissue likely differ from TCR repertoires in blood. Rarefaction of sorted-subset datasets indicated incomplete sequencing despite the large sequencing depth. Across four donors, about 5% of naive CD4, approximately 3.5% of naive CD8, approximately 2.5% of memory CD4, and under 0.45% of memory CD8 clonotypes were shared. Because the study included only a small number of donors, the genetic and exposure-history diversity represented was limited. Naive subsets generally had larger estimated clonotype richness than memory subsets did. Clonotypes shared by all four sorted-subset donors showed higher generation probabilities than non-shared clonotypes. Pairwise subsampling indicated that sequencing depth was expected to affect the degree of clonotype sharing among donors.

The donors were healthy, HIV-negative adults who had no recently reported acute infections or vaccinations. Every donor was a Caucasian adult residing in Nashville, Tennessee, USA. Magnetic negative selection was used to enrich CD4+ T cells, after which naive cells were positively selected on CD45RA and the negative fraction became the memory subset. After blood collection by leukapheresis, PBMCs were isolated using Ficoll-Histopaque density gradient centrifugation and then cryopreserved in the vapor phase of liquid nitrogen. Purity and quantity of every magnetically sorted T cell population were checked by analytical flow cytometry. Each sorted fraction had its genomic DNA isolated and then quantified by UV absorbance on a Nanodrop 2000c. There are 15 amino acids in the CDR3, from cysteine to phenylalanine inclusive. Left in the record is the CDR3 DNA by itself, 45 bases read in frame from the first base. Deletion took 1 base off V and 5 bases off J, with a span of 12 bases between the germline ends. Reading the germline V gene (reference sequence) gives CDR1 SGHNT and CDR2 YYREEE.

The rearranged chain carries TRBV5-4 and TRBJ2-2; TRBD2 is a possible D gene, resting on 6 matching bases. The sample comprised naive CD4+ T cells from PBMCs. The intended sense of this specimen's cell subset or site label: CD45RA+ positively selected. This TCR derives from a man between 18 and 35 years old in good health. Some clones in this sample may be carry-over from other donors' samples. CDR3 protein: CASSLLGAGTGELFF. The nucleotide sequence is TGTGCCAGCAGCTTGTTAGGGGCGGGAACCGGGGAGCTGTTTTTT.